This T cell receptor beta chain was documented in a study of cytomegalovirus exposure and HLA in healthy donors. Study information: Previous work identified roughly 120 million unique TCR beta sequences from approximately 190 million T cells. The early release's HLA-typed donors yielded tens of millions of unique TCRs. General study points: The later analysis indicated that the majority of CMV-associated TCR beta chains appeared HLA-restricted.

Trimming took 5 bases from V and 4 from J, leaving 22 bases between them. The germline gives CDR1 MDHEN, CDR2 SYDVKM. CDR3 size: 17 residues. Participants comprised healthy donors of bone marrow. The study ran its PCR with 60 Vbeta and 13 Jbeta primers. Profiled with immunoSEQ multiplex PCR; TCRdb holds only in-frame clones, not every one. There are 100,000 to 150,000 clones in the sample; about 15% occur only once, and 2.9% lies in the top ten. This clone has more than one count but fewer than ten. Its antigen is as yet unknown. The chain carries TRBV28 and TRBJ2-3, with D tentatively TRBD2 (6 bases). Input material: PBMCs. This TCR came from a female donor in good health and CMV-seropositive. CDR3 sequence reads: CASSRAERAATSDTQYF. The DNA for the CDR3 is TGTGCCAGCAGTAGAGCGGAGCGGGCCGCCACCTCAGATACGCAGTATTTT.